This is a list of T cell receptor beta chains from one sample in a study of shared clonotypes between healthy human individuals. Clones were read by immunoSEQ multiplex PCR, and TCRdb kept only the in-frame ones, dropping some. Among around 640,000 clones listed, roughly 96% were seen once. Source material: naive CD8+ T cells sorted from blood. Every receptor here comes from a woman aged 30 to 39 in good health. Each CDR3 is given with its conserved first and last residue. Fields, in order: V gene, clone size, D gene, J gene, CDR3 DNA, CDR3 protein. D genes are given only for firm matches. Expanded clones are given a class, and other clones once, few, many or no size at all.

V: TRBV5-1
size: few
D: -
J: TRBJ1-5
DNA: TGCGCCAGCAGCTTGGAGGGGGGAAATCAGCCCCAGCATTTT
CDR3: CASSLEGGNQPQHF

V: TRBV28
size: -
D: -
J: TRBJ1-1
DNA: TGTGCCAGCAGTCTCATCCCAGGGGCGCAAGAAGCTTTCTTT
CDR3: CASSLIPGAQEAFF

V: TRBV7-9
size: few
D: -
J: TRBJ2-2
DNA: TGTGCCAGCAGAGAGGAGGGGAAACCACGAAGCACCGGGGAGCTGTTTTTT
CDR3: CASREEGKPRSTGELFF

V: TRBV6-5
size: -
D: -
J: TRBJ2-7
DNA: TGTGCCAGCAGTTTGACCCAGGGCTATTACGAGCAGTACTTC
CDR3: CASSLTQGYYEQYF

V: TRBV6-4
size: -
D: -
J: TRBJ2-2
DNA: TGTGCCAGCAGTGACTGGCCCACCGGGGAGCTGTTTTTT
CDR3: CASSDWPTGELFF

V: TRBV6-1
size: -
D: -
J: TRBJ2-5
DNA: TGTGCCAGCAGTGAGGAGCCGGGACCAGGGAGAGAGACCCAGTACTTC
CDR3: CASSEEPGPGRETQYF

V: TRBV23-1
size: -
D: -
J: TRBJ2-5
DNA: TGCGCCAGCAGTCAGTACCTCAGGGGAACGAGGAAGACCCAGTACTTC
CDR3: CASSQYLRGTRKTQYF

V: TRBV9
size: -
D: -
J: TRBJ1-3
DNA: TGTGCCAGCAGCGGGACAGGAAACACCATATATTTT
CDR3: CASSGTGNTIYF

V: TRBV5-4
size: -
D: TRBD1
J: TRBJ2-7
DNA: TGTGCCAGCAGGACGGACAGGGAGAATGAGCAGTACTTC
CDR3: CASRTDRENEQYF

V: TRBV30
size: -
D: -
J: TRBJ1-1
DNA: TGTGCCAGTACAAGGGGTTCCGACACTGAAGCTTTCTTT
CDR3: CASTRGSDTEAFF

V: TRBV5-6
size: -
D: -
J: TRBJ2-1
DNA: TGTGCCAGCAGCTTGCGGGATTTCTACAATGAGCAGTTCTTC
CDR3: CASSLRDFYNEQFF

V: TRBV7-9
size: -
D: TRBD1
J: TRBJ1-4
DNA: TGTGCCAGCAGCTTAACGCAGGGGGCGAGGGAAAAACTGTTTTTT
CDR3: CASSLTQGAREKLFF

V: TRBV11-2
size: -
D: TRBD2
J: TRBJ2-7
DNA: TGTGCCAGCAGCCCACTGACTAGCGGGGCCTACGAGCAGTACTTC
CDR3: CASSPLTSGAYEQYF

V: TRBV27
size: -
D: TRBD1
J: TRBJ2-7
DNA: TGTGCCAGCAGTTTTACAGGGGGTTTATCCTACGAGCAGTACTTC
CDR3: CASSFTGGLSYEQYF

V: TRBV7-9
size: -
D: -
J: TRBJ2-7
DNA: TGTGCCAGCAGCTTGTGGAGCTCCTACGAGCAGTACTTC
CDR3: CASSLWSSYEQYF

V: TRBV6-1
size: -
D: -
J: TRBJ2-4
DNA: TGTGCCAGCAGTGAATTATTAGGGGCCAAAAACATTCAGTACTTC
CDR3: CASSELLGAKNIQYF

V: TRBV4-1
size: -
D: TRBD2
J: TRBJ2-1
DNA: TGCGCCAGCAGCCGAAGCGGGAGGGCCACAAATGAGCAGTTCTTC
CDR3: CASSRSGRATNEQFF

V: TRBV7-9
size: few
D: TRBD2
J: TRBJ2-7
DNA: TGTGCCAGCAGCTTGAGGACTAGCGGACCCTACGAGCAGTACTTC
CDR3: CASSLRTSGPYEQYF

V: TRBV9
size: -
D: -
J: TRBJ2-1
DNA: TGTGCCAGCAGCTCTAAGCGGAGGAGGTCCTACAATGAGCAGTTCTTC
CDR3: CASSSKRRRSYNEQFF

V: TRBV13
size: -
D: TRBD1
J: TRBJ2-1
DNA: TGTGCCAGCAGCCCAGGGACAGGGGCCAACAATGAGCAGTTCTTC
CDR3: CASSPGTGANNEQFF

V: TRBV27
size: -
D: -
J: TRBJ1-2
DNA: TGTGCCAGCAGTTTGCGGCGGGACTATGGCTACACCTTC
CDR3: CASSLRRDYGYTF

V: TRBV6-5
size: -
D: -
J: TRBJ1-1
DNA: TGTGCCAGCAGGGGCTTGTACACTGAAGCTTTCTTT
CDR3: CASRGLYTEAFF

V: TRBV2
size: -
D: TRBD2
J: TRBJ2-7
DNA: TGTGCCAGCAGTGAATCACTAGCGGGAAGCTACGAGCAGTACTTC
CDR3: CASSESLAGSYEQYF

V: TRBV15
size: -
D: -
J: TRBJ1-5
DNA: TGTGCCACCAGCAGAGATCCCTCCAGGGCAAATCAGCCCCAGCATTTT
CDR3: CATSRDPSRANQPQHF

V: TRBV6-5
size: -
D: -
J: TRBJ1-3
DNA: TGTGCCAGCAGTTACTCTGGTGGCAGGGATATGGACACCATATATTTT
CDR3: CASSYSGGRDMDTIYF

V: TRBV27
size: -
D: TRBD2
J: TRBJ2-7
DNA: TGTGCCAGCAGCAAACGCGGGACTAGCGGGACTGGCGAGCAGTACTTC
CDR3: CASSKRGTSGTGEQYF

V: TRBV27
size: once
D: -
J: TRBJ1-1
DNA: TGTGCCAGCAGTTTCGGAGGGGTGTTAACTGAAGCTTTCTTT
CDR3: CASSFGGVLTEAFF

V: TRBV5-4
size: few
D: -
J: TRBJ2-7
DNA: TGTGCCAGCAGCTTGGGGCAGGTCTCCTACGAGCAGTACTTC
CDR3: CASSLGQVSYEQYF

V: TRBV13
size: once
D: TRBD2
J: TRBJ2-5
DNA: TGTGCCAGCAGCCATGGGACTAGCGGCAAACAAGAGACCCAGTACTTC
CDR3: CASSHGTSGKQETQYF

V: TRBV10-3
size: -
D: -
J: TRBJ2-3
DNA: TGTGCCATCAGAGGACTTGATACGCAGTATTTT
CDR3: CAIRGLDTQYF

V: TRBV5-6
size: -
D: -
J: TRBJ2-2
DNA: TGTGCCAGCAGCTTGGCCGGGGTTGGCACCGGGGAGCTGTTTTTT
CDR3: CASSLAGVGTGELFF

V: TRBV19
size: -
D: TRBD1
J: TRBJ2-2
DNA: TGTGCCAGTAGTCGTAGACAGGGGGCAGGCGGGGAGCTGTTTTTT
CDR3: CASSRRQGAGGELFF

V: TRBV5-8
size: -
D: TRBD1
J: TRBJ2-7
DNA: TGTGCCAGCAGCTTGACCGACAGGGGCACCTACGAGCAGTACTTC
CDR3: CASSLTDRGTYEQYF

V: TRBV10-2
size: -
D: -
J: TRBJ2-7
DNA: TGCGCCAGCAGTGAGTCGGAGGGACTTCCGTACGAGCAGTACTTC
CDR3: CASSESEGLPYEQYF

V: TRBV7-9
size: -
D: -
J: TRBJ2-7
DNA: TGTGCCAGCAGCCATACAGGGAACCCCTACGAGCAGTACTTC
CDR3: CASSHTGNPYEQYF

V: TRBV7-9
size: once
D: -
J: TRBJ1-1
DNA: TGTGCCAGCAGCGGATGGGTCCCTCAGACCTTAAACACTGAAGCTTTCTTT
CDR3: CASSGWVPQTLNTEAFF

V: TRBV9
size: few
D: -
J: TRBJ1-1
DNA: TGTGCCAGCAGCGCAGCGGGGAACACTGAAGCTTTCTTT
CDR3: CASSAAGNTEAFF

V: TRBV4-2
size: -
D: TRBD2
J: TRBJ2-1
DNA: TGTGCCAGCAGCCAAGAGAAGGCTAGCGGTAACTACAATGAGCAGTTCTTC
CDR3: CASSQEKASGNYNEQFF

V: TRBV6-1
size: -
D: -
J: TRBJ2-3
DNA: TGTGCCAGCAGGACGGGGTTCACGCAGTATTTT
CDR3: CASRTGFTQYF

V: TRBV30
size: -
D: -
J: TRBJ2-7
DNA: TGTGCCTGGAGTGTCTACAACTACGAGCAGTACTTC
CDR3: CAWSVYNYEQYF

V: TRBV7-9
size: -
D: -
J: TRBJ1-4
DNA: TGTGCCAGCAGCCCACCTGGAGAAGAAAAACTGTTTTTT
CDR3: CASSPPGEEKLFF

V: TRBV7-6
size: -
D: TRBD2
J: TRBJ2-7
DNA: TGTGCCAGCAGCTTAGGACTAGCGGGAGGTGAGCAGTACTTC
CDR3: CASSLGLAGGEQYF

V: TRBV28
size: -
D: TRBD2
J: TRBJ2-7
DNA: TGTGCCAGCACCACAAGCGGGGACTACGAGCAGTACTTC
CDR3: CASTTSGDYEQYF

V: TRBV5-4
size: -
D: -
J: TRBJ2-3
DNA: TGTGCCAGCAGCTTGGGTAGCGGTGGCACAGATACGCAGTATTTT
CDR3: CASSLGSGGTDTQYF

V: TRBV10-3
size: -
D: TRBD2
J: TRBJ2-7
DNA: TGTGCCATCAGTGGGATTCCTGATAGCGGGAGCTCCTACGAGCAGTACTTC
CDR3: CAISGIPDSGSSYEQYF

V: TRBV27
size: -
D: -
J: TRBJ2-7
DNA: TGTGCCAGCGGACAGGCGGGAGGTTACTACGAGCAGTACTTC
CDR3: CASGQAGGYYEQYF

V: TRBV6-5
size: -
D: -
J: TRBJ2-7
DNA: TGTGCCAGCAGTTACGAGGTAACTTCCCACGAGCAGTACTTC
CDR3: CASSYEVTSHEQYF

V: TRBV27
size: -
D: -
J: TRBJ2-7
DNA: TGTGCCAGCAGCCCCCTTGGGAACGGTAACGAGCAGTACTTC
CDR3: CASSPLGNGNEQYF

V: TRBV10-2
size: -
D: TRBD2
J: TRBJ2-1
DNA: TGCGCCAGCAGTGGCCAGCTAGCGGGATGGTACAATGAGCAGTTCTTC
CDR3: CASSGQLAGWYNEQFF

V: TRBV4-1
size: -
D: TRBD1
J: TRBJ2-7
DNA: TGCGCCAGCAGCCATCCGGGACAGACCTACGAGCAGTACTTC
CDR3: CASSHPGQTYEQYF

V: TRBV28
size: -
D: -
J: TRBJ2-5
DNA: TGTGCCAGCAGTACCCCGGGAGACTTATTAGAGACCCAGTACTTC
CDR3: CASSTPGDLLETQYF

V: TRBV28
size: -
D: -
J: TRBJ1-1
DNA: TGTGCCAGCAGTCTCGGGTACACTGAAGCTTTCTTT
CDR3: CASSLGYTEAFF

V: TRBV5-1
size: -
D: -
J: TRBJ2-1
DNA: TGCGCCAGCAGCTTGGCTAGGGCGCATGAGCAGTTCTTC
CDR3: CASSLARAHEQFF

V: TRBV2
size: -
D: TRBD2
J: TRBJ2-7
DNA: TGTGCCAGCAACCCAAGGACTAGCGGGGTCGATGAGCAGTACTTC
CDR3: CASNPRTSGVDEQYF

V: TRBV28
size: -
D: -
J: TRBJ2-4
DNA: TGTGCCAGCAGTTCCGGACCGATAGTAGCCAAAAACATTCAGTACTTC
CDR3: CASSSGPIVAKNIQYF